This T cell receptor beta chain was documented in a study of cytomegalovirus exposure and HLA in healthy donors. General study points: Being productive about 90% or about 30% of the time was typical of most TCR beta V segments in an earlier analysis. Specificity of three CMV-associated chains for CMV antigens was verified in vitro.

Sampled while nominally healthy, donors likely had unrecorded immune exposures. As to this clone: Its antigen is not identified.

V lost 4 bases and J 0 bases, leaving 4 bases between the germline ends. This CDR3 has 13 residues. Germline CDR1 and CDR2: SGHVS and FQNEAQ. 13 Jbeta primers and 60 Vbeta primers were used for the PCR. Produced via immunoSEQ multiplex PCR; TCRdb's table is partial and in-frame only. Of about 240,000 clones in the sample, 80% to 85% were seen once. What was sequenced was PBMCs. The sequence derives from a woman in her fifties or sixties in good health and CMV-seropositive. The chain has TRBV7-8 and TRBJ1-5, with D uncertain. CDR3 residues: CASSSHSNQPQHF. CDR3 bases: TGTGCCAGCAGCTCCCATAGCAATCAGCCCCAGCATTTT.